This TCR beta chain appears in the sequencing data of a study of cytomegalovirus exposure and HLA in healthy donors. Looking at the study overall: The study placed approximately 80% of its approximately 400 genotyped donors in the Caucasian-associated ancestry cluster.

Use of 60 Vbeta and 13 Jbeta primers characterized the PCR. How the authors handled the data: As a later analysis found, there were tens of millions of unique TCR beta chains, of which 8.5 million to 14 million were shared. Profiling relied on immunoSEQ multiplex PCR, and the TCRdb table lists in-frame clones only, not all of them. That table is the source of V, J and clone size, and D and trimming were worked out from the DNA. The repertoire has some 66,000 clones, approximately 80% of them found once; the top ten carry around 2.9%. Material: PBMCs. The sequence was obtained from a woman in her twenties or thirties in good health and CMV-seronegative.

CDR3: CASSLRSSGSGNTIYF. CDR3 nucleotides: TGTGCCAGCAGTTTAAGGAGCAGCGGCTCTGGAAACACCATATATTTT. This chain joins TRBV2 and TRBJ1-3; D not resolved. This CDR3 spans 16 amino acids. Trimming took off 5 bases at V and 0 bases at J, with 14 bases between the two ends. Germline loops: CDR1 SNHLY, CDR2 FYNNEI.